A selection of T cell receptor beta chains follows, all from one sample in a study of immune characterization of retroperitoneal liposarcoma. TCRdb recomputed calls from the PCR reads with MiXCR, one row per CDR3 protein. The data contain 2,000 to 2,500 distinct CDR3 sequences, about 49% of them seen just once; the ten biggest clones take up about 55%. The sequencing input was tumor tissue. The receptors were sampled from a female donor with retroperitoneal liposarcoma. Both conserved end residues are part of each CDR3. The D gene is left open where the match is weak. For some rows the clone size is stated as once, few or many, or as a class when expanded; others skip it.

abundance: NA
j_gene: TRBJ2-7
d_gene: NA
v_gene: TRBV10-2
CDR3nt: TGCGCCAGCAGGGAGCCTAACGGACTGGCCGATACTGGGCTCATGGGCGAGCAGTACTTC
CDR3aa: CASREPNGLADTGLMGEQYF

abundance: NA
j_gene: TRBJ2-2
d_gene: TRBD2
v_gene: TRBV6-5
CDR3nt: TGTGCCAGCAGTTACGAAGTAGCGGGGGGGACTAGGGAGCTGTTTTTT
CDR3aa: CASSYEVAGGTRELFF

abundance: NA
j_gene: TRBJ2-3
d_gene: NA
v_gene: TRBV4-1
CDR3nt: TGCGCCAGCAGCCAAGAGCCCGGGGAAGGTACAGATACGCAGTATTTT
CDR3aa: CASSQEPGEGTDTQYF

abundance: medium-sized
j_gene: TRBJ2-1
d_gene: NA
v_gene: TRBV6-1
CDR3nt: TGTGCCAGCAGTGAAGCGCTTCAAGCACTAGTCGGGCAGTTCTTC
CDR3aa: CASSEALQALVGQFF

abundance: few
j_gene: TRBJ2-7
d_gene: NA
v_gene: TRBV6-1
CDR3nt: TGTGCCAGCAGTGAAAGGGATGAGCAGTACTTC
CDR3aa: CASSERDEQYF

abundance: few
j_gene: TRBJ2-7
d_gene: NA
v_gene: TRBV7-6
CDR3nt: TGTGCCAGCAGCCCCCTATCTGGCAGCGAGCAGTACTTC
CDR3aa: CASSPLSGSEQYF

abundance: few
j_gene: TRBJ2-1
d_gene: TRBD2
v_gene: TRBV6-5
CDR3nt: TGTGCCAGCAGTTACCCGGGACTAGCGGGAGACTACAATGAGCAGTTCTTC
CDR3aa: CASSYPGLAGDYNEQFF

abundance: large
j_gene: TRBJ2-2
d_gene: NA
v_gene: TRBV6-1
CDR3nt: TGTGCCAGCAGTCCATCCGGGACTGACTTAAACACCGGGGAGCTGTTTTTT
CDR3aa: CASSPSGTDLNTGELFF

abundance: few
j_gene: TRBJ1-1
d_gene: NA
v_gene: TRBV27
CDR3nt: TGTGCCAGCAGTTTGGTAGTTGGGGCTGAAGCTTTCTTT
CDR3aa: CASSLVVGAEAFF

abundance: NA
j_gene: TRBJ2-1
d_gene: NA
v_gene: TRBV12-3/TRBV12-4
CDR3nt: TGTGCCAGCAGTTTACGCCGACGGGAGCAGTTCTTC
CDR3aa: CASSLRRREQFF

abundance: NA
j_gene: TRBJ2-5
d_gene: NA
v_gene: TRBV7-4
CDR3nt: TGTGCCAGCAGCTTACCCAGGGACCGAGAGACCCAGTACTTC
CDR3aa: CASSLPRDRETQYF

abundance: NA
j_gene: TRBJ2-1
d_gene: TRBD1
v_gene: TRBV7-2
CDR3nt: TGTGCCAGCAGCACGGGACAGGTCTACAATGAGCAGTTCTTC
CDR3aa: CASSTGQVYNEQFF

abundance: NA
j_gene: TRBJ2-7
d_gene: TRBD1
v_gene: TRBV12-3/TRBV12-4
CDR3nt: TGTGCCAGCAGCCCGGGACAGGGGGGATACGAGCAGTACTTC
CDR3aa: CASSPGQGGYEQYF

abundance: few
j_gene: TRBJ2-1
d_gene: NA
v_gene: TRBV6-1
CDR3nt: TGTGCCAGCAGTGCATCAGGGAACAATGAGCAGTTCTTC
CDR3aa: CASSASGNNEQFF

abundance: NA
j_gene: TRBJ2-3
d_gene: NA
v_gene: TRBV6-1
CDR3nt: TGTGCCAGCAGTGAACTGAAAGAGGGGACAGATACGCAGTATTTT
CDR3aa: CASSELKEGTDTQYF

abundance: once
j_gene: TRBJ2-7
d_gene: NA
v_gene: TRBV12-3/TRBV12-4
CDR3nt: TGTGCCAGCAGTTTGGACAGAAGCTCCCACGAGCAGTACTTC
CDR3aa: CASSLDRSSHEQYF

abundance: medium-sized
j_gene: TRBJ2-1
d_gene: TRBD2
v_gene: TRBV6-6
CDR3nt: TGTGCCAGCAGTTACCCCCCCTGGGCGGGAGGGCCGAATGAGCAGTTCTTC
CDR3aa: CASSYPPWAGGPNEQFF

abundance: medium-sized
j_gene: TRBJ2-5
d_gene: NA
v_gene: TRBV6-1
CDR3nt: TGTGCCAGCAGAGACAGCCAAGAGACCCAGTACTTC
CDR3aa: CASRDSQETQYF

abundance: NA
j_gene: TRBJ2-2
d_gene: NA
v_gene: TRBV6-2/TRBV6-3
CDR3nt: TGTGCCAGCAGTTACGGGGCAGGGAACACCGGGGAGCTGTTTTTT
CDR3aa: CASSYGAGNTGELFF

abundance: NA
j_gene: TRBJ2-5
d_gene: TRBD2
v_gene: TRBV25-1
CDR3nt: TGTGCCAGCAGTGATCTCTGGACAGGGATGGAGCGGGGGGGAGAGACCCAGTACTTC
CDR3aa: CASSDLWTGMERGGETQYF

abundance: NA
j_gene: TRBJ1-5
d_gene: NA
v_gene: TRBV27
CDR3nt: TGTGCCAGCAGTGGGGTCGCGGGGACTAGCAATCAGCCCCAGCATTTT
CDR3aa: CASSGVAGTSNQPQHF

abundance: NA
j_gene: TRBJ1-2
d_gene: TRBD1
v_gene: TRBV11-1
CDR3nt: TGTGCCAGCAGCTCGGGACAGGGTACGGGCTACACCTTC
CDR3aa: CASSSGQGTGYTF

abundance: few
j_gene: TRBJ2-1
d_gene: NA
v_gene: TRBV6-1
CDR3nt: TGTGCCAGCAGTGAATTGGGTAGAGGGGAGACCCAGTTCTTC
CDR3aa: CASSELGRGETQFF

abundance: medium-sized
j_gene: TRBJ2-7
d_gene: TRBD2
v_gene: TRBV7-2
CDR3nt: TGTGCCAGCAGCTTAGTCTCTCTAGCGGGAAGCTCCTACGAGCAGTACTTC
CDR3aa: CASSLVSLAGSSYEQYF

abundance: medium-sized
j_gene: TRBJ2-5
d_gene: NA
v_gene: TRBV6-1
CDR3nt: TGTGCCAGCACCCGCGGGACAGCTCAGTACTTC
CDR3aa: CASTRGTAQYF

abundance: NA
j_gene: TRBJ2-1
d_gene: NA
v_gene: TRBV6-1
CDR3nt: TGTGCCAGCAGCCCTCGGGACCCCTTAGAGACCCAGTTCTTC
CDR3aa: CASSPRDPLETQFF

abundance: NA
j_gene: TRBJ2-5
d_gene: NA
v_gene: TRBV3-1
CDR3nt: TGTGCCAGCAGCCGGATCTCGGAGGGCCAGTACCAAGAGACCCAGTACTTC
CDR3aa: CASSRISEGQYQETQYF

abundance: NA
j_gene: TRBJ2-1
d_gene: NA
v_gene: TRBV11-3
CDR3nt: TGTGCCAGCAGCTTTGGGACTTCTGAGCAGTTCTTC
CDR3aa: CASSFGTSEQFF

abundance: NA
j_gene: TRBJ2-1
d_gene: TRBD2
v_gene: TRBV6-1
CDR3nt: TGTGCCAGCAGTAAACCGACTAGCGGGGGACCCAAGGAGCAGTTCTTC
CDR3aa: CASSKPTSGGPKEQFF

abundance: NA
j_gene: TRBJ2-1
d_gene: NA
v_gene: TRBV11-2
CDR3nt: TGTGCCAGCAGCTTAGATCGGGAGTGGGGCGAGCAGTTCTTC
CDR3aa: CASSLDREWGEQFF

abundance: NA
j_gene: TRBJ2-3
d_gene: TRBD1
v_gene: TRBV6-6
CDR3nt: TGTGCCAGCAGTTACAATCCGACGGGGACAGGGCCTAGCACAGATACGCAGTATTTT
CDR3aa: CASSYNPTGTGPSTDTQYF

abundance: NA
j_gene: TRBJ1-2
d_gene: NA
v_gene: TRBV27
CDR3nt: TGTGCCAGCAGTTATACAGGGACCTATGGCTACACCTTC
CDR3aa: CASSYTGTYGYTF

abundance: NA
j_gene: TRBJ2-5
d_gene: TRBD2
v_gene: TRBV7-8
CDR3nt: TGTGCCAGCAGCCTCACTAGCGGGAGTTGGGGGGAGCAGTACTTC
CDR3aa: CASSLTSGSWGEQYF

abundance: NA
j_gene: TRBJ2-1
d_gene: TRBD1
v_gene: TRBV7-3
CDR3nt: TGTGCCAGCAGCTTGGGCAGGGGGCGCGACCATGAGCAGTTCTTC
CDR3aa: CASSLGRGRDHEQFF

abundance: once
j_gene: TRBJ2-1
d_gene: TRBD2
v_gene: TRBV5-1
CDR3nt: TGCGCCAGCAGCCCTGAGCGGGGTCTGGATGAGCAGTTCTTC
CDR3aa: CASSPERGLDEQFF

abundance: NA
j_gene: TRBJ1-4
d_gene: TRBD1
v_gene: TRBV6-1
CDR3nt: TGTGCCAGCAGCGGACAGGGATTGGGTGAAAAACTGTTTTTT
CDR3aa: CASSGQGLGEKLFF

abundance: NA
j_gene: TRBJ1-5
d_gene: NA
v_gene: TRBV12-3/TRBV12-4
CDR3nt: TGTGCCAGCAGTTTTTTGGGTAGCAATCAGCCCCAGCATTTT
CDR3aa: CASSFLGSNQPQHF

abundance: medium-sized
j_gene: TRBJ2-3
d_gene: TRBD2
v_gene: TRBV12-3/TRBV12-4
CDR3nt: TGTGCCAGCAAGGCTAGCGGGAGCGCAGATACGCAGTATTTT
CDR3aa: CASKASGSADTQYF

abundance: NA
j_gene: TRBJ2-1
d_gene: TRBD2
v_gene: TRBV6-5
CDR3nt: TGTGCCAGCCGATGGACTAGCGGGAGCCGGGAGCAGTTCTTC
CDR3aa: CASRWTSGSREQFF

abundance: NA
j_gene: TRBJ2-5
d_gene: TRBD1
v_gene: TRBV27
CDR3nt: TGTGCCAGCAGTTTCGACAGGGGTGAGGAGACCCAGTACTTC
CDR3aa: CASSFDRGEETQYF

abundance: few
j_gene: TRBJ2-4
d_gene: NA
v_gene: TRBV7-8
CDR3nt: TGTGCCAGCAGCTCGCAGGGTACAGGAGACATTCAGTACTTC
CDR3aa: CASSSQGTGDIQYF

abundance: few
j_gene: TRBJ2-7
d_gene: TRBD2
v_gene: TRBV7-9
CDR3nt: TGTGCCAGCAGCTACCCGGGAGGGCTTTACGAGCAGTACTTC
CDR3aa: CASSYPGGLYEQYF

abundance: NA
j_gene: TRBJ2-5
d_gene: TRBD1
v_gene: TRBV6-6
CDR3nt: TGTGCCAGCAGGAAGGGACAGGGCTACCAAGAGACCCAGTACTTC
CDR3aa: CASRKGQGYQETQYF

abundance: NA
j_gene: TRBJ2-3
d_gene: NA
v_gene: TRBV7-6
CDR3nt: TGTGCCAGCAGCCTCGTTGGGGGTGGAGATACGCAGTATTTT
CDR3aa: CASSLVGGGDTQYF

abundance: NA
j_gene: TRBJ2-3
d_gene: TRBD2
v_gene: TRBV6-2/TRBV6-3
CDR3nt: TGTGCCAGCAGTTACAGGACTAGCGGGAGCTTGAACACAGATACGCAGTATTTT
CDR3aa: CASSYRTSGSLNTDTQYF

abundance: NA
j_gene: TRBJ1-4
d_gene: TRBD1
v_gene: TRBV12-3/TRBV12-4
CDR3nt: TGTGCCAGCAGTTCGGACAGGGAGGGTGAAAAACTGTTTTTT
CDR3aa: CASSSDREGEKLFF

abundance: medium-sized
j_gene: TRBJ2-7
d_gene: TRBD2
v_gene: TRBV6-6
CDR3nt: TGTGCCAGCAGTTACGCTCGGGAGGGCAACTACGAGCAGTACTTC
CDR3aa: CASSYAREGNYEQYF

abundance: NA
j_gene: TRBJ2-5
d_gene: TRBD1
v_gene: TRBV10-2
CDR3nt: TGCGCCAGCAGTGAGCCGGGACAGGGGAGGGAGACCCAGTACTTC
CDR3aa: CASSEPGQGRETQYF

abundance: few
j_gene: TRBJ1-6
d_gene: TRBD1
v_gene: TRBV7-8
CDR3nt: TGTGCCAGCAGCATTGACAGGGCCTATAATTCACCCCTCCACTTT
CDR3aa: CASSIDRAYNSPLHF

abundance: NA
j_gene: TRBJ2-2
d_gene: NA
v_gene: TRBV7-2
CDR3nt: TGTGCCAGAGACTCACCGAACACCGGGGAGCTGTTTTTT
CDR3aa: CARDSPNTGELFF

abundance: few
j_gene: TRBJ2-5
d_gene: TRBD2
v_gene: TRBV6-1
CDR3nt: TGTGCCAGCAGTCCCGGGACTAGCGGATACAATGAGCAGTACTTC
CDR3aa: CASSPGTSGYNEQYF

abundance: NA
j_gene: TRBJ1-5
d_gene: NA
v_gene: TRBV6-1
CDR3nt: TGTGCCAGCAGTGAACCCTGGACGGATTATAGCAATCAGCCCCAGCATTTT
CDR3aa: CASSEPWTDYSNQPQHF

abundance: NA
j_gene: TRBJ2-1
d_gene: TRBD2
v_gene: TRBV6-5
CDR3nt: TGTGCCAGCATTCGGGTAGCGGGAGGGCCTGGCAATGAGCAGTTCTTC
CDR3aa: CASIRVAGGPGNEQFF

abundance: NA
j_gene: TRBJ2-1
d_gene: TRBD2
v_gene: TRBV6-1
CDR3nt: TGTGCCACCTTCAGGACTAGCGGATACAATGAGCAGTTCTTC
CDR3aa: CATFRTSGYNEQFF

abundance: NA
j_gene: TRBJ2-5
d_gene: TRBD2
v_gene: TRBV6-6
CDR3nt: TGTGCCAGCAGTTACTCGCGGAGCGGGGGCCACCAAGAGACCCAGTACTTC
CDR3aa: CASSYSRSGGHQETQYF

abundance: medium-sized
j_gene: TRBJ2-7
d_gene: NA
v_gene: TRBV6-1
CDR3nt: TGTGCCAGCAGTAAGGCACAGGGTGAGCAGTACTTC
CDR3aa: CASSKAQGEQYF

abundance: NA
j_gene: TRBJ2-4
d_gene: TRBD1
v_gene: TRBV6-1
CDR3nt: TGTGCCAGCAGTTCGGACAGGGGGAAAAACATTCAGTACTTC
CDR3aa: CASSSDRGKNIQYF

abundance: NA
j_gene: TRBJ2-1
d_gene: TRBD2
v_gene: TRBV12-3/TRBV12-4
CDR3nt: TGTGCCAGCAGTTCTAGCGGGACCTCCTACGAGCAGTTCTTC
CDR3aa: CASSSSGTSYEQFF

abundance: NA
j_gene: TRBJ2-3
d_gene: TRBD1
v_gene: TRBV11-3
CDR3nt: TGTGCCAGCAGCTTAGGCAGGGGGCGAACAGATACGCAGTATTTT
CDR3aa: CASSLGRGRTDTQYF

abundance: NA
j_gene: TRBJ2-1
d_gene: TRBD1
v_gene: TRBV6-1
CDR3nt: TGTGCCAGCAGTGAAACTCCTACAGGGGGGTTAACCTACAATGAGCAGTTCTTC
CDR3aa: CASSETPTGGLTYNEQFF